The clone carrying this T cell receptor beta chain occurred a few times. Germline V gene data show CDR1 as SGHTA and CDR2 as FQGNSA. The CDR3 has 13 residues. These data originate in a study of blood T cells in healthy people across ages. The authors ran a second PCR of about 7 to 11 cycles using a sample-barcoded 5' primer and a J-beta primer mix. One entry per CDR3 protein, called by TCRdb with MiXCR from the 5' RACE reads. The top ten hold 7.7% of the sample, which has 1.5 million to 2 million distinct CDR3 sequences, 25% to 30% seen once. The origin of this receptor is a woman younger than 45 in good health. The chain links TRBV7-2 to TRBJ2-4; D may be TRBD2 (5 bases). The assigned J gene may be wrong: the sequence end matches TRBJ2-7 better. Sequencing was carried out using blood. CDR3 bases: TGTGCCAGCCATTCGTACCCGGGAACCGAGCAGTACTTC. Encoded protein: CASHSYPGTEQYF.